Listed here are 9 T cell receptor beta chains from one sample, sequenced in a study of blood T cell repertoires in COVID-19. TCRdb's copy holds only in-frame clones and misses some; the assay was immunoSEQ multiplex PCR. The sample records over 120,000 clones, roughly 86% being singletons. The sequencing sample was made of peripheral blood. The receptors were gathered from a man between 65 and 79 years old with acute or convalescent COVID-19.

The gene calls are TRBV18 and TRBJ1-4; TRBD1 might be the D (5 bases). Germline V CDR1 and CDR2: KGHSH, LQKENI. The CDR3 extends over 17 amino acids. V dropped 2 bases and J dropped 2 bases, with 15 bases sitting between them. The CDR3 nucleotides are TGTGCCAGCTCACCATTCGACAGCGGGGGGACTAATGAAAAACTGTTTTTT. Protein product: CASSPFDSGGTNEKLFF.

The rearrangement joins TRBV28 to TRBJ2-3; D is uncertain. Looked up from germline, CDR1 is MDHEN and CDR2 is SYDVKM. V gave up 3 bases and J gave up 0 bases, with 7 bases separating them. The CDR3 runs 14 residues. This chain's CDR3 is CASSFTVSTDTQYF. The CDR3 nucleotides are TGTGCCAGCAGTTTTACAGTTAGCACAGATACGCAGTATTTT.

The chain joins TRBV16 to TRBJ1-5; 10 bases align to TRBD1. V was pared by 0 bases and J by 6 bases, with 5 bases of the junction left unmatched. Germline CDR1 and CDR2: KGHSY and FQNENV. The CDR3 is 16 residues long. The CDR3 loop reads CASSQSGTGVFQPQHF. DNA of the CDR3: TGTGCCAGCAGCCAATCGGGGACAGGGGTTTTTCAGCCCCAGCATTTT.

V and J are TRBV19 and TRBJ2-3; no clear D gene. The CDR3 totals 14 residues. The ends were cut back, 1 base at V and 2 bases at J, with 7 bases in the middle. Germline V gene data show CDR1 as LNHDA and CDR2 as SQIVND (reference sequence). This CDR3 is CASSIVGITDTQYF. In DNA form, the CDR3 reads TGTGCCAGTAGTATAGTGGGCATCACAGATACGCAGTATTTT.

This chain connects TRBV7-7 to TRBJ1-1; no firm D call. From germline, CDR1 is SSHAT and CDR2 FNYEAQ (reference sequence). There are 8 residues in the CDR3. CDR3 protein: CAVVQAFF. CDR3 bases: TGTGCGGTGGTACAGGCTTTCTTT.

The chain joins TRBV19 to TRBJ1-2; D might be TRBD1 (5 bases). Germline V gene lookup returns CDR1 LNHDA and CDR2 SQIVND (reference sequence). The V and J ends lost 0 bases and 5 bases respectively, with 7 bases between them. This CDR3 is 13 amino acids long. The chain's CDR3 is CASSIDRVYGYTF. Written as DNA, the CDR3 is TGTGCCAGTAGTATAGACAGGGTATATGGCTACACCTTC.

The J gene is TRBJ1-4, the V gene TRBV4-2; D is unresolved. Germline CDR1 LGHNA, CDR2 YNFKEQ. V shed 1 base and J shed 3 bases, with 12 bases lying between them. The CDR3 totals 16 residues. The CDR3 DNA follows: TGTGCCAGCAGCCAAGCAGACACCGTTGCTAATGAAAAACTGTTTTTT. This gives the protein CASSQADTVANEKLFF.

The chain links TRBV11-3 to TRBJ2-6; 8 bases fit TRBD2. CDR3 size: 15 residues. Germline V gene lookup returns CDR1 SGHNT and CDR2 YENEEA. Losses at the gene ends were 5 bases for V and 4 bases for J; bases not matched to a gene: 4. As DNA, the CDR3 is TGTGCCAGCAGCCCCGGGAGGGCCGGGGCCAACGTCCTGACTTTC. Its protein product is CASSPGRAGANVLTF.

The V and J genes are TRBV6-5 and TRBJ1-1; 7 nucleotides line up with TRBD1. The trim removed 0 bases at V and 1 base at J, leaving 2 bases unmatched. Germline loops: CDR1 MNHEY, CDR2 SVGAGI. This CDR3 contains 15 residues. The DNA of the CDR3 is TGTGCCAGCAGTTACTCAGGGACAGCGAACACTGAAGCTTTCTTT. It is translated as CASSYSGTANTEAFF.